This T cell receptor (beta chain) comes out of a study of blood T cell repertoires in COVID-19. About the study: Samples of COVID-19 (acute and convalescent) were obtained from the United States, Italy and Spain.

There are 15 residues in the CDR3. V was pared by 4 bases and J by 3 bases, with 16 bases between. The germline V gene has CDR1 SGHRS and CDR2 YFSETQ. As originally analysed: Nucleated cell counts were estimated from reference gene primer amplification. Only in-frame clones appear in the TCRdb table, and some are missing; sequencing was by immunoSEQ multiplex PCR. That table furnishes V, J and clone size, whereas the DNA furnished D and trimming. The profile covers around 250,000 clones, with roughly 86% appearing a single time and less than 4.5% taken by the ten largest. The chain joins TRBV5-1 to TRBJ2-5; TRBD2 is a possible D gene (6 bases). The clonotype comes from a young man with active or convalescent COVID-19. Sample: peripheral blood. The DNA for the CDR3 is TGCGCCAGCAGCCTTCAGCGGGCCCATAAAGAGACCCAGTACTTC. Its translation is CASSLQRAHKETQYF.